A single sample is the source of the 16 T cell receptor beta chains below, sequenced in a study of T cell changes during pregnancy in multiple sclerosis. The table came from immunoSEQ multiplex PCR; TCRdb's copy has only in-frame clones and leaves some out. Of roughly 23,000 clones in the sample, about 90% were seen once. The source material was CD4+ T cells from peripheral blood mononuclear cells, sampled in the third trimester of pregnancy. Receptors were obtained from a female donor in good health, enrolled as a control in a pregnancy study.

The chain uses TRBV5-5 and TRBJ1-5; D unclear. This CDR3 region has 15 residues. Looked up from germline, CDR1 is SGHKS and CDR2 is YYEKEE (reference sequence). Trimming took 0 bases from V and 8 from J, leaving 15 bases between them. As DNA, the CDR3 is TGTGCCAGCAGCTTGGCCCAGGATACAATCAAGCCCCAGCATTTT. This translates into CASSLAQDTIKPQHF.

V is TRBV7-8 and J is TRBJ1-5; weak D call: TRBD1 (6 bases). CDR1 is SGHVS and CDR2 is FQNEAQ in the germline V gene. Trimming took off 6 bases at V and 3 bases at J, with 15 bases between the two ends. The CDR3 length is 15 residues. This chain's CDR3 is CASRPADSLNQPQHF. The DNA for the CDR3 is TGTGCCAGCAGACCAGCGGACAGTCTCAATCAGCCCCAGCATTTT.

The J gene is TRBJ1-6, the V gene TRBV11-2; D uncertain. Germline CDR1 SGHAT, CDR2 FQNNGV. The CDR3 covers 16 residues. With 3 bases removed from V and 5 bases from J, the gap between germline ends came to 14 bases. The CDR3 region is CASSFAGSLNNSPLHF. The DNA of the CDR3 is TGTGCCAGCAGCTTCGCAGGCTCCCTCAATAATTCACCCCTCCACTTT.

The genes are TRBV4-3 and TRBJ1-2, with a tentative D call TRBD1 (5 bases). Trimming took off 1 base at V and 7 bases at J, with 7 bases between the two ends. This CDR3 comprises 12 residues. Germline V CDR1 and CDR2: LGHNA, YSLEER. In DNA form, the CDR3 reads TGCGCCAGCAGCCAAGCGGGGGGTGGCTACACCTTC. Translation: CASSQAGGGYTF.

J is TRBJ2-5 and V is TRBV5-4; a weak D match, TRBD2 (5 bases). The germline V gene encodes CDR1 SGHNT and CDR2 YYREEE (reference sequence). V was pared by 4 bases and J by 1 base, with 17 bases between. The CDR3 spans 16 residues. CDR3 in DNA: TGTGCCAGCAGCCCCCCCAACTCAGCGGCCCAAGAGACCCAGTACTTC. Its translation: CASSPPNSAAQETQYF.

The V gene is TRBV6-1, the J gene TRBJ2-5; 8 bases are shared with TRBD1. Germline CDR1 is MNHNS and CDR2 is SASEGT. Trimming removed 7 bases from V and 5 bases from J; junction bases left unmatched: 9. The CDR3 spans 14 residues. The CDR3 reads CASNPDRGRETQYF. The DNA of the CDR3 is TGTGCCAGCAACCCCGACAGGGGCAGGGAGACCCAGTACTTC.

This rearrangement joins TRBV10-3 to TRBJ2-5, with 13 bases fitting TRBD2. Per germline, CDR1 ENHRY and CDR2 SYGVKD. This CDR3 has 15 amino acids. V lost 5 bases to trimming and J lost 4 bases; unmatched junction nucleotides: 4. The DNA of the CDR3 is TGTGCCATCAGTTCACTAGCGGGGGGGGGAGAGACCCAGTACTTC. Protein product: CAISSLAGGGETQYF.

The rearrangement links TRBV28 to TRBJ2-3; the match to TRBD2 covers 8 bases. J lost 5 bases, V lost 5 bases, and 15 bases had no gene match. In germline, CDR1 is MDHEN, CDR2 SYDVKM. The CDR3 sequence is 17 residues long. CDR3 protein: CASSAWGSGSTGDTQYF. The CDR3, as DNA: TGTGCCAGCAGTGCTTGGGGGAGCGGGAGTACGGGAGATACGCAGTATTTT.

This chain links TRBV4-3 with TRBJ2-3; TRBD2 agrees at 11 bases. The CDR3 consists of 18 residues. Losses at the gene ends were 0 bases for V and 3 bases for J; bases not matched to a gene: 8. The germline gives CDR1 LGHNA, CDR2 YSLEER. This chain's CDR3 is CASSQDLAGGRRTDTQYF. CDR3 nucleotides: TGCGCCAGCAGCCAAGATTTAGCGGGGGGGCGGAGGACAGATACGCAGTATTTT.

In its sample, this clone was seen once. The identical CDR3 is also encoded by other nucleotide sequences in the sample. The chain combines TRBV5-6 with TRBJ2-7; possibly TRBD2 for D (5 bases). V lost 3 bases to trimming and J lost 3 bases, with 10 bases between them. The CDR3 is 13 residues long. Germline V CDR1 and CDR2: SGHDT, YYEEEE. The CDR3 DNA sequence: TGTGCCAGCAGCTCGACGGGAATCTACGAGCAGTACTTC. Its protein product is CASSSTGIYEQYF.

This clone appeared once. V usage is TRBV7-2 and J usage is TRBJ1-4; D is unclear. The CDR3 spans 14 residues. V lost 1 base and J lost 7, with 10 bases in between. Per germline, CDR1 SGHTA and CDR2 FQGNSA. The CDR3 region has the DNA TGTGCCAGCAGCTTAGACGGGAGAGGTGAAAAACTGTTTTTT. Residues: CASSLDGRGEKLFF.

This sequence joins TRBV10-1 and TRBJ1-1; 10 positions match TRBD1. V trimming: 6 bases; J trimming: 4 bases; junction bases outside the gene matches: 2. Germline values: CDR1 WNHNN, CDR2 SYGVQD (reference sequence). The CDR3 has 13 residues. The CDR3 reads CASRRTGGTEAFF. The CDR3 coding sequence is TGCGCCAGCAGAAGGACAGGGGGCACTGAAGCTTTCTTT.

The chain carries TRBV19 and TRBJ2-1; 11 bases map to TRBD2. Trimming took 7 bases from V and 4 from J; bases not matched to a gene: 6. The CDR3 length is 15 residues. CDR1 is LNHDA, CDR2 SQIVND, per germline (reference sequence). The CDR3 is CASTTGTSGYNEQFF. DNA for the CDR3: TGTGCCAGTACTACCGGGACTAGCGGATACAATGAGCAGTTCTTC.

A note on this clone: One junction end disagrees with the germline gene, perhaps due to a read error. The V gene is TRBV6-1, the J gene TRBJ1-5; D might be TRBD1 (6 bases). CDR3 size: 14 residues. Germline lookup yields CDR1 MNHNS and CDR2 SASEGT. This chain's CDR3 is CASREGQFNQPQHF. The CDR3 nucleotides read TGTGCCAGCAGGGAAGGACAGTTCAATCAGCCCCAGCATTTT.

V gene TRBV5-1 combines with J gene TRBJ1-2; 8 positions match TRBD1. Losses at the gene ends were 2 bases for V and 3 bases for J; bases not matched to a gene: 6. Germline assignment: CDR1 SGHRS and CDR2 YFSETQ. The CDR3 has 15 amino acids. CDR3 residues: CASSFGQGSHYGYTF. For the CDR3, the DNA is TGCGCCAGCAGCTTCGGACAGGGTAGTCACTATGGCTACACCTTC.

This clone was seen only once. V gene TRBV19 combines with J gene TRBJ1-1; D may be TRBD1 (6 bases). The length of the CDR3 is 13 residues. The ends were cut back, 6 bases at V and 2 bases at J, with 10 bases in the middle. Germline values: CDR1 LNHDA, CDR2 SQIVND (reference sequence). DNA for the CDR3: TGTGCCAGTAGGCGGACAGCTAACACTGAAGCTTTCTTT. It encodes CASRRTANTEAFF. The entire variable domain, with the rest obtained from reference TRBV19 and TRBJ1-1, is as follows: DGGITQSPKYLFRKEGQNVTLSCEQNLNHDAMYWYRQDPGQGLRLIYYSQIVNDFQKGDIAEGYSVSREKKESFPLTVTSAQKNPTAFYLCASRRTANTEAFFGQGTRLTVV.